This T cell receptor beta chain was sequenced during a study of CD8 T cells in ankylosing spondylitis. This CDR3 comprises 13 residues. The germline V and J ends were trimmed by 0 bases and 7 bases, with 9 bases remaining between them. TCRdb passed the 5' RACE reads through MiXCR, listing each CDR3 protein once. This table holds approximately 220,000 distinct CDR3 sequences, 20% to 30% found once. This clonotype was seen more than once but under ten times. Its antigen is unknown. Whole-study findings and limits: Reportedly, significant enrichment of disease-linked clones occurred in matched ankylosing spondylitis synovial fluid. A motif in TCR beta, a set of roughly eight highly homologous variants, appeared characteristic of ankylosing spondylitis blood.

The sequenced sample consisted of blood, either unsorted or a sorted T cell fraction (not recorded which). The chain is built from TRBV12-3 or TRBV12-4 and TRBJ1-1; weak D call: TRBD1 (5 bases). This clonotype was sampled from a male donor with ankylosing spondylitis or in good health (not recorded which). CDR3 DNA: TGTGCCAGCAGTTTAGCCAAGGGGCTTGAAGCTTTCTTT. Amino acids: CASSLAKGLEAFF.